These 10 T cell receptor beta chains originate from one sample sequenced in a study of shared clonotypes between healthy human individuals. Sequencing used immunoSEQ multiplex PCR; TCRdb keeps in-frame clones, though not all of them. The sample lists 1,500,000 or so clones, roughly 97% seen once, with more than 0.9% in the top ten. The sequenced sample was naive CD4+ T cells sorted from blood. Specified subset: CD45RA+ positively selected. These receptors all come from a man younger than 40 in good health.

The J gene is TRBJ2-7, the V gene TRBV4-2; TRBD1 is a possible D gene (5 bases). Germline V gene lookup returns CDR1 LGHNA and CDR2 YNFKEQ. Trimming removed 0 bases at V and 3 bases at J, with 15 bases between. The CDR3 consists of 16 residues. The CDR3 loop reads CASSQDVQGVFYEQYF. CDR3 coding DNA: TGTGCCAGCAGCCAAGATGTCCAGGGTGTGTTCTACGAGCAGTACTTC.

The rearrangement joins TRBV10-3 to TRBJ2-1; no definite D call. Trimming removed 5 bases at V and 5 bases at J, with 7 bases between. Germline CDR1 is ENHRY and CDR2 is SYGVKD. The CDR3 is 12 amino acids. CDR3 in amino acids: CAISLGNNEQFF. The CDR3 bases are TGTGCCATCAGTTTAGGGAACAATGAGCAGTTCTTC.

The CDR3 DNA reads as TGCGCCAGCACCGTCGGGACAGGGTTCGGGGAGCTGTTTTTT. Its protein is CASTVGTGFGELFF. The V gene is TRBV5-1, the J gene TRBJ2-2; TRBD1 matches at 9 bases. Germline V CDR1 and CDR2: SGHRS, YFSETQ. The V and J ends lost 6 bases and 7 bases, in that order; junction bases with no gene match: 7. This CDR3 region has 14 residues.

The genes are TRBV6-1 and TRBJ1-1, with 9 bases matching TRBD1. V was clipped by 2 bases and J by 1 base; unmatched bases: 5. This CDR3 is 16 amino acids long. Per germline, CDR1 MNHNS and CDR2 SASEGT. The CDR3, as DNA: TGTGCCAGCAGTGAAATACAGGGGGCGCGGAACACTGAAGCTTTCTTT. It specifies CASSEIQGARNTEAFF.

J is TRBJ1-5 and V is TRBV6-1; 8 nucleotides match TRBD1. The V and J ends lost 11 bases and 2 bases, in that order; junction bases with no gene match: 8. Germline V gene sequence: CDR1 MNHNS, CDR2 SASEGT. The CDR3 covers 14 residues. The CDR3 spells CAADRVNGNQPQHF. The CDR3 bases are TGTGCCGCGGACAGGGTAAATGGCAATCAGCCCCAGCATTTT.

The chain joins TRBV7-9 to TRBJ1-1; no firm D call. CDR3 length equals 15 residues. Deletions cut 4 bases from V and 7 bases from J, with 19 bases between. Germline V gene lookup returns CDR1 SEHNR and CDR2 FQNEAQ (reference sequence). The CDR3 sequence: CASSSHPAPGREAFF. The CDR3 DNA follows: TGTGCCAGCAGCTCACACCCCGCCCCGGGCCGTGAAGCTTTCTTT.

This sequence joins TRBV7-6 and TRBJ2-5; weak D call: TRBD2 (6 bases). The germline V gene encodes CDR1 SGHVS and CDR2 FNYEAQ. The CDR3 runs to 15 residues. The V and J ends lost 6 bases and 0 bases respectively, with 14 bases between them. The CDR3 region has the DNA TGTGCCAGCAGACCCGGGGGACTGAACCAAGAGACCCAGTACTTC. Translation: CASRPGGLNQETQYF.

The rearrangement uses TRBV28 and TRBJ1-5, with D tentatively TRBD1 (6 bases). The CDR3 is 18 residues long. V lost 6 bases to trimming and J lost 6 bases, with 27 bases between them. CDR1 is MDHEN and CDR2 is SYDVKM in the germline V gene. The chain's CDR3 is CASRVRAGVNQAAQPQHF. CDR3 bases: TGTGCCAGCAGGGTAAGGGCAGGGGTAAACCAAGCGGCTCAGCCCCAGCATTTT.

The rearrangement uses TRBV29-1 and TRBJ2-1, with D possibly matching TRBD2 (6 bases). Germline CDR1 and CDR2: SQVTM and ANQGSEA. The CDR3 has 13 residues. Trimming took 4 bases from V and 3 from J, leaving 10 bases between them. CDR3 amino acids: CSVGGLFYNEQFF. The DNA of the CDR3 is TGCAGCGTTGGCGGACTATTCTACAATGAGCAGTTCTTC.

The CDR3: CASSLVWGQGVGTSYNEQFF. DNA for the CDR3: TGCGCCAGCAGCTTGGTTTGGGGACAGGGGGTCGGGACATCATACAATGAGCAGTTCTTC. The rearrangement joins TRBV5-1 to TRBJ2-1, with 11 bases aligning to TRBD1. With 0 bases clipped from V and 4 bases from J, the junction kept 15 bases outside the gene matches. The CDR3 runs to 20 residues. Germline assignment: CDR1 SGHRS and CDR2 YFSETQ.